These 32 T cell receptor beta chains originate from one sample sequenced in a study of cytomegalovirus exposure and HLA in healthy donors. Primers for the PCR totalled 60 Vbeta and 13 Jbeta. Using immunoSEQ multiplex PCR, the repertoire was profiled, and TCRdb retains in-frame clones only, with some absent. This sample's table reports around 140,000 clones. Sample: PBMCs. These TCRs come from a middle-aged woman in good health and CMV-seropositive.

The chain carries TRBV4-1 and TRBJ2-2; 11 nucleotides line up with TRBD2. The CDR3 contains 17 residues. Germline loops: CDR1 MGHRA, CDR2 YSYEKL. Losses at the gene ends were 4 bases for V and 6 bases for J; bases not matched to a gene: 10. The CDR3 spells CASSRRLAGGSPGELFF. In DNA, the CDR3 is TGCGCCAGCAGCCGCCGGCTAGCGGGAGGTTCCCCCGGGGAGCTGTTTTTT.

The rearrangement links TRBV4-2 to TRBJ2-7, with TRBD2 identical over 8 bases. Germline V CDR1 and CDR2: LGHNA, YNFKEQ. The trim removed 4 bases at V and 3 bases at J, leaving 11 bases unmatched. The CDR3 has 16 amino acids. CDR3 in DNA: TGTGCCAGCAGCCTGACCGGGCTAGCGGGTGGCTACGAGCAGTACTTC. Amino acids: CASSLTGLAGGYEQYF.

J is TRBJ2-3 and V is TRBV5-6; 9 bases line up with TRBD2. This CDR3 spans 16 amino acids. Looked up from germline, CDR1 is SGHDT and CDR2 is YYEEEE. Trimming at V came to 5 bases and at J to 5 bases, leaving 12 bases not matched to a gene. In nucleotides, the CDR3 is TGTGCCAGCAGAGCGGTAGTAGCGGGAGATATAGATACGCAGTATTTT. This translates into CASRAVVAGDIDTQYF.

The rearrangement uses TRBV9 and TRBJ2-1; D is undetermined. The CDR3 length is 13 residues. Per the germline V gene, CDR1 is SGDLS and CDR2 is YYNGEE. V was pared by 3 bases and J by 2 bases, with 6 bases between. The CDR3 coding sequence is TGTGCCAGCAGCGGGGCTCCCTACAATGAGCAGTTCTTC. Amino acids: CASSGAPYNEQFF.

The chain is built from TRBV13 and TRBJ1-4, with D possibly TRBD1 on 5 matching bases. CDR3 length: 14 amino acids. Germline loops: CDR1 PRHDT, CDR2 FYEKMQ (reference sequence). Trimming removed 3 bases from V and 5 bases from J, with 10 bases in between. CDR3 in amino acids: CASSLDMENEKLFF. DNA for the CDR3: TGTGCCAGCAGCTTGGACATGGAGAATGAAAAACTGTTTTTT.

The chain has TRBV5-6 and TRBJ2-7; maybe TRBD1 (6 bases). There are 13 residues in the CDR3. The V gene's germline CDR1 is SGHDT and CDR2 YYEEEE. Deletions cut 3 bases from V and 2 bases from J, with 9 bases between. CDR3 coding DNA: TGTGCCAGCAGCTCCGGGACACCCTACGAGCAGTACTTC. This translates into CASSSGTPYEQYF. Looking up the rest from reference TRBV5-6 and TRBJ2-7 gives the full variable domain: DAGVTQSPTHLIKTRGQQVTLRCSPKSGHDTVSWYQQALGQGPQFIFQYYEEEERQRGNFPDRFSGHQFPNYSSELNVNALLLGDSALYLCASSSGTPYEQYFGPGTRLTVT.

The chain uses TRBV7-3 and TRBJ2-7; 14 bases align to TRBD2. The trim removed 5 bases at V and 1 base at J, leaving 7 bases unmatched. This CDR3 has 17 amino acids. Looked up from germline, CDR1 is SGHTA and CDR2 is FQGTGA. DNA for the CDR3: TGTGCCAGCAGCCCGACTAGCGGGAGGGCCAATTCCTACGAGCAGTACTTC. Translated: CASSPTSGRANSYEQYF.

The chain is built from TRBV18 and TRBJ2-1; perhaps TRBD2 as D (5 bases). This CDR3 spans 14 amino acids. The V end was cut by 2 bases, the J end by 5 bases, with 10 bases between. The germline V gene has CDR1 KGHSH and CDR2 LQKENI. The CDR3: CASSPLTTNNEQFF. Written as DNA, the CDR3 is TGTGCCAGCTCACCATTGACTACCAACAATGAGCAGTTCTTC.

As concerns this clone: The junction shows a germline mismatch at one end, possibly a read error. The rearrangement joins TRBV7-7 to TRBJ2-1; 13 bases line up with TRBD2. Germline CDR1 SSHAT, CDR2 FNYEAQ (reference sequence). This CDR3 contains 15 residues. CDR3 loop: CASSLGLAGVYEQFF. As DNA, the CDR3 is TGTGCTAGCAGCTTAGGACTAGCGGGAGTCTATGAGCAGTTCTTC. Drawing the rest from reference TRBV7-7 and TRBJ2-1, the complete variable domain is GAGVSQSPRYKVTKRGQDVTLRCDPISSHATLYWYQQALGQGPEFLTYFNYEAQPDKSGLPSDRFSAERPEGSISTLTIQRTEQRDSAMYRCASSLGLAGVYEQFFGPGTRLTVL.

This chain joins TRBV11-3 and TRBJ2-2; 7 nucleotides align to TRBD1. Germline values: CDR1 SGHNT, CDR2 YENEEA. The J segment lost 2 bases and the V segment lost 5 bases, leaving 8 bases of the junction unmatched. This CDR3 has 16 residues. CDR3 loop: CASSTVGTDNTGELFF. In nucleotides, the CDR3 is TGTGCCAGCAGCACGGTCGGGACAGACAACACCGGGGAGCTGTTTTTT.

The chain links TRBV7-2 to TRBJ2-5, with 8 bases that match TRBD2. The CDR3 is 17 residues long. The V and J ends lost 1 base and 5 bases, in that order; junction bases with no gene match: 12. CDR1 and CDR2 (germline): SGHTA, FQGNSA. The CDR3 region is CASSLGGGSGMGETQYF. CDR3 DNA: TGTGCCAGCAGCTTAGGTGGGGGTAGCGGGATGGGGGAGACCCAGTACTTC.

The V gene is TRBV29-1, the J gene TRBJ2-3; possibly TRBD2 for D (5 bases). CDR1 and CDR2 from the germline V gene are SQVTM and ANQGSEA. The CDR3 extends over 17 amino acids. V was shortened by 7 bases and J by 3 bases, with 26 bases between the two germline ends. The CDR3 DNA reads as TGCAGCGCCAGAGGGCATTTTGGCCGACCGGGGACAGATACGCAGTATTTT. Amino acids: CSARGHFGRPGTDTQYF.

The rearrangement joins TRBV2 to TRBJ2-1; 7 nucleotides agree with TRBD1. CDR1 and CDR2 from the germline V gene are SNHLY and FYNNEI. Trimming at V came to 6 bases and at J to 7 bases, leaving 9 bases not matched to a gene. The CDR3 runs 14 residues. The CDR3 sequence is CASSNDRELNEQFF. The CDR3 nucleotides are TGTGCCAGCAGCAACGACAGGGAGTTGAATGAGCAGTTCTTC.

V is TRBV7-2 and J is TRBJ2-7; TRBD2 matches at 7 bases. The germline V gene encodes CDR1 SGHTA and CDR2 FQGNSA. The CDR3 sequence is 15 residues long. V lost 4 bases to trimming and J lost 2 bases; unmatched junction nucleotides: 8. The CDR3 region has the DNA TGTGCCAGCAGCTCCATTAGCGGGCCGACCTACGAGCAGTACTTC. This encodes CASSSISGPTYEQYF.

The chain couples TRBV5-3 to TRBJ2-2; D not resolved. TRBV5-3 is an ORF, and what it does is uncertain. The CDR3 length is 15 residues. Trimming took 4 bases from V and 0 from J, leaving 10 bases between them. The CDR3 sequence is CARSLPETNTGELFF. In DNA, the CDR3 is TGTGCCAGAAGCCTCCCCGAGACGAACACCGGGGAGCTGTTTTTT.

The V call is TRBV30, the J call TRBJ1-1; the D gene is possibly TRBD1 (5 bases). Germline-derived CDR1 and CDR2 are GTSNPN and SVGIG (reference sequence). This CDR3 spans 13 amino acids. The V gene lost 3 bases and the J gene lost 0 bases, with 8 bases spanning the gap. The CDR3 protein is CAWRRGMNTEAFF. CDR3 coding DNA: TGTGCCTGGAGAAGGGGAATGAACACTGAAGCTTTCTTT.

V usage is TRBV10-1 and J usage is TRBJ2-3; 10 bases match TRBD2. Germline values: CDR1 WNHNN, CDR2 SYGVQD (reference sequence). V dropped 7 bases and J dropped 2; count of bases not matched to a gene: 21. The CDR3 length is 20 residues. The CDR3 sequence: CASTRITLAGVDEVTDTQYF. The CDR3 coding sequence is TGCGCCAGCACCCGGATTACTCTAGCGGGAGTTGACGAGGTCACAGATACGCAGTATTTT.

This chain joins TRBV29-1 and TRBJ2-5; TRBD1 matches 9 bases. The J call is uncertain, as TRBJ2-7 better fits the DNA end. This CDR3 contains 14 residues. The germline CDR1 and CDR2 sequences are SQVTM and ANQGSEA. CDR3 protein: CSVEEIGQGYEQYF. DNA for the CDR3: TGCAGCGTTGAAGAAATAGGACAGGGGTACGAGCAGTACTTC.

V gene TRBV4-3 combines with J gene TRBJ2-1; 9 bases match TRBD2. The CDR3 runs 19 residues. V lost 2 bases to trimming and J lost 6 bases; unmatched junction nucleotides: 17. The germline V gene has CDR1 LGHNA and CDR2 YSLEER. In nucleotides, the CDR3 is TGCGCCAGCAGCCAATCCCCGGGATGGGAAACTAGCGGGTCCAATGAGCAGTTCTTC. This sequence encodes CASSQSPGWETSGSNEQFF.

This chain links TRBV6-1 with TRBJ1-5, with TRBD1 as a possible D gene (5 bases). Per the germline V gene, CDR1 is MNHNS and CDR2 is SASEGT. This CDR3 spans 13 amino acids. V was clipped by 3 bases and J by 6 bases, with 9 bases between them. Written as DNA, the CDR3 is TGTGCCAGCAGTGATTCGGGGGTTCAGCCCCAGCATTTT. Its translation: CASSDSGVQPQHF.

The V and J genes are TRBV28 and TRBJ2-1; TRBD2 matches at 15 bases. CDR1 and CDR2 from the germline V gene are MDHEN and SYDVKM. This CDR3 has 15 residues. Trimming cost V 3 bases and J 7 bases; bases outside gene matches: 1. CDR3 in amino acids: CASSLGTSGRNEQFF. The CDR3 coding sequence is TGTGCCAGCAGTTTGGGGACTAGCGGGAGGAATGAGCAGTTCTTC.

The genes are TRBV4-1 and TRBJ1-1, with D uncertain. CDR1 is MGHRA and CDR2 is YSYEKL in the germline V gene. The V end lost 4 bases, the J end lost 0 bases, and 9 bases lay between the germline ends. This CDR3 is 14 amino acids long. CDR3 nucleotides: TGCGCCAGCAGCCCCATCGGGGTGAACACTGAAGCTTTCTTT. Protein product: CASSPIGVNTEAFF.

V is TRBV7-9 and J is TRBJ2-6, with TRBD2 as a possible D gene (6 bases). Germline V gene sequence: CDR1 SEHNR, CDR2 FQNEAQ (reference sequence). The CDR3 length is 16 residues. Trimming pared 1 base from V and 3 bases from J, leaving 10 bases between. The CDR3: CASSLVGGRGANVLTF. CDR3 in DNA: TGTGCCAGCAGCTTAGTGGGGGGTCGTGGGGCCAACGTCCTGACTTTC.

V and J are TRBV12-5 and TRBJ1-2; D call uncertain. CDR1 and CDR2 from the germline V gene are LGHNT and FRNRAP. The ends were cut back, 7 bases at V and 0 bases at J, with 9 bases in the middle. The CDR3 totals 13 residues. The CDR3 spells CASASGPNYGYTF. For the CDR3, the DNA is TGTGCTAGTGCCTCAGGTCCTAACTATGGCTACACCTTC. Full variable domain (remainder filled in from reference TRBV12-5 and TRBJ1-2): DARVTQTPRHKVTEMGQEVTMRCQPILGHNTVFWYRQTMMQGLELLAYFRNRAPLDDSGMPKDRFSAEMPDATLATLKIQPSEPRDSAVYFCASASGPNYGYTFGSGTRLTVV.

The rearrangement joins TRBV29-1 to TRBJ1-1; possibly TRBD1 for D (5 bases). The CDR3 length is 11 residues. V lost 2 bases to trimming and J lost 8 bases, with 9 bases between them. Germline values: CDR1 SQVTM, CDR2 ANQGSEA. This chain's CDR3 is CSVESRGEAFF. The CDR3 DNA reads TGCAGCGTTGAATCCCGGGGGGAAGCTTTCTTT.

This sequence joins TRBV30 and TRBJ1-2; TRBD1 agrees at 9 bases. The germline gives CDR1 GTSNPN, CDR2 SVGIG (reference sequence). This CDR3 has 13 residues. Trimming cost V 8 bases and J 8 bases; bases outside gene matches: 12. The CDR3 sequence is CAGPGQGRDGYTF. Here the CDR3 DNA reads TGTGCCGGTCCGGGACAGGGCAGAGACGGCTACACCTTC.

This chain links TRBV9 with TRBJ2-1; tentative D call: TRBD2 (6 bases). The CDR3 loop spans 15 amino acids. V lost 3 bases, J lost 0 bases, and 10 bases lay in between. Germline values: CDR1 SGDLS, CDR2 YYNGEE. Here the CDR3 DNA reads TGTGCCAGCAGCGCTAGCGAGAGCTCCTACAATGAGCAGTTCTTC. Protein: CASSASESSYNEQFF.

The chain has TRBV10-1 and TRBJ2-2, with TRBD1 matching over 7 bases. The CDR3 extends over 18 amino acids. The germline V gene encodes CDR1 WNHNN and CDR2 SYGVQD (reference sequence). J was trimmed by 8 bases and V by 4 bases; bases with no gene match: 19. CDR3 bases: TGCGCCAGCAGTGCAGGGGTCTCAGGGACAGTCCCCGGGGGGGAGCTGTTTTTT. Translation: CASSAGVSGTVPGGELFF.

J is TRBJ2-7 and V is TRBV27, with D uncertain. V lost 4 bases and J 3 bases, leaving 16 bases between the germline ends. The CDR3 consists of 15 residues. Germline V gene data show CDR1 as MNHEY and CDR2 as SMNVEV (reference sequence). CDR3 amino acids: CASSYPIFKLYEQYF. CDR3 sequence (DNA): TGTGCCAGCAGTTATCCCATTTTCAAGCTCTACGAGCAGTACTTC.

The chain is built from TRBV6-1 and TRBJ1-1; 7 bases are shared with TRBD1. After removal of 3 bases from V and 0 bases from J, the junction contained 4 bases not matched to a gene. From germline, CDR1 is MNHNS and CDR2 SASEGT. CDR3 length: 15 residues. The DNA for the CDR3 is TGTGCCAGCAGTGACTTAGGGGGCTTGAACACTGAAGCTTTCTTT. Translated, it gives CASSDLGGLNTEAFF.

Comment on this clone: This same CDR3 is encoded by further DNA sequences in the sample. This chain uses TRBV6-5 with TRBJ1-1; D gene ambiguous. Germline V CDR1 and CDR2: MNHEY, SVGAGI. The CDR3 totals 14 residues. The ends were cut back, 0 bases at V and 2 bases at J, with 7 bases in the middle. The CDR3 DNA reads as TGTGCCAGCAGTTACTCGTCAGTAAACACTGAAGCTTTCTTT. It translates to CASSYSSVNTEAFF.

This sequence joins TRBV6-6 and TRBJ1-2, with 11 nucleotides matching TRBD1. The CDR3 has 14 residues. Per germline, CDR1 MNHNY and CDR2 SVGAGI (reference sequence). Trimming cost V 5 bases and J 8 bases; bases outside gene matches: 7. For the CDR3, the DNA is TGTGCCAGCAGTCAACGGACAGGGGGCGTAGGCTACACCTTC. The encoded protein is CASSQRTGGVGYTF.